These 10 T cell receptor beta chains came from one sample sequenced in a study of blood T cells in healthy people across ages (dated by TCRdb to the mid-2010s). Library preparation employed 5' RACE. Sequencer: Illumina HiSeq 2500. A second PCR of about 6 to 12 cycles was run with a J-beta primer mix and a sample-barcoded 5' primer. The public reads were reprocessed in TCRdb via fastp at Q25 and MiXCR, keeping in-frame beta chains. Under each unique CDR3 protein, matching rows form one entry showing the most common genes and DNA. Here the sample has fewer than 1,200,000 distinct CDR3 sequences; less than 25% occur a single time. Around 0.75% of the sample is taken by the ten largest. The same specimen was also included in a second study, on T cells of mothers and their children.

The sequencing sample was made of blood. Receptors were obtained from a girl aged 2 to 9 in good health.

This clonotype was recorded at least ten times. The chain is built from TRBV20-1 and TRBJ2-7, with 9 bases fitting TRBD2. Germline V CDR1 and CDR2: DFQATT, SNEGSKA (reference sequence). V lost 1 base to trimming and J lost 2 bases; unmatched junction nucleotides: 0. The CDR3 extends over 13 amino acids. In DNA form, the CDR3 reads TGCAGTGCTAGAGGCGGGAGGGCCTACGAGCAGTACTTC. It yields the protein CSARGGRAYEQYF.

J is TRBJ1-2 and V is TRBV29-1; 10 bases are a match to TRBD1. Germline CDR1 is SQVTM and CDR2 is ANQGSEA. The CDR3 is 17 residues long. J gave up 5 bases and V 1 base, and 13 bases lay outside the gene matches. CDR3 sequence reads: CSVEVLLTGTGDYGYTF. CDR3 in DNA: TGCAGCGTTGAAGTTCTGCTTACCGGGACAGGGGATTATGGCTACACCTTC.

In its sample, this clonotype was seen a few times. This chain connects TRBV12-3 or TRBV12-4 to TRBJ2-7, with D perhaps matching TRBD1 (6 bases). The CDR3 loop spans 13 amino acids. Trimming took 3 bases from V and 7 from J, leaving 13 bases between them. CDR3 protein: CASSLMGAGEQYF. CDR3 coding DNA: TGTGCCAGCAGTTTGATGGGGGCAGGAGAGCAGTACTTC.

The chain couples TRBV6-5 to TRBJ2-1, with TRBD1 matching over 9 bases. The DNA end is more similar to TRBJ2-5, so the J call may be wrong. Germline CDR1 MNHEY, CDR2 SVGAGI. The CDR3 spans 13 residues. CDR3: CASSYGTGETQYF. Written as DNA, the CDR3 is TGTGCCAGCAGTTACGGGACAGGGGAGACCCAGTACTTC.

In this sample, this clonotype turned up a few times. The chain links TRBV29-1 to TRBJ2-3; D is undetermined. This CDR3 has 16 residues. V shed 3 bases and J shed 1 base, with 17 bases lying between them. Germline V gene sequence: CDR1 SQVTM, CDR2 ANQGSEA. The CDR3, as DNA: TGCAGCGTTGAGGTTATTAGGTGGTTCCGCACAGATACGCAGTATTTT. The encoded protein is CSVEVIRWFRTDTQYF.

This clonotype was seen only once. This chain connects TRBV20-1 to TRBJ2-3, with D tentatively TRBD2 (6 bases). The V and J ends lost 6 bases and 2 bases respectively, with 18 bases between them. CDR1 and CDR2 (germline): DFQATT, SNEGSKA (reference sequence). This CDR3 is 15 amino acids long. The CDR3 region has the DNA TGCAGTGCCGACCCGCGGGACCAGAACACAGATACGCAGTATTTT. It yields the protein CSADPRDQNTDTQYF.

The rearrangement joins TRBV7-9 to TRBJ2-5, with D hard to call. Germline V gives CDR1 SEHNR, CDR2 FQNEAQ (reference sequence). Trimming removed 7 bases from V and 4 bases from J, with 13 bases in between. CDR3 size: 13 residues. Written as DNA, the CDR3 is TGTGCCAGCACTGCAGAGCTCTTAGAGACCCAGTACTTC. Translating gives CASTAELLETQYF.

V gene TRBV12-3 or TRBV12-4 combines with J gene TRBJ2-1; 8 bases are shared with TRBD2. The DNA end favors TRBJ2-7, so the J call may be wrong. CDR3 length: 13 residues. The CDR3: CASAGGYSYEQYF. CDR3 DNA: TGTGCCAGCGCGGGAGGCTACTCCTACGAGCAGTACTTC.

This clonotype has more than one count but fewer than ten. The V gene is TRBV4-3, the J gene TRBJ2-7; D remains ambiguous. The CDR3 consists of 16 residues. CDR1 and CDR2 from the germline V gene are LGHNA and YSLEER. The V and J ends lost 0 bases and 0 bases respectively, with 12 bases between them. For the CDR3, the DNA is TGCGCCAGCAGCCAAGAGTCCGGCAGAATCTCCTACGAGCAGTACTTC. Its protein is CASSQESGRISYEQYF.

The chain is built from TRBV11-3 and TRBJ2-1; a weak D match, TRBD2 (6 bases). Germline values: CDR1 SGHNT, CDR2 YENEEA. With 5 bases removed from V and 0 bases from J, the gap between germline ends came to 17 bases. CDR3 length equals 17 residues. The CDR3 protein is CASSAFFMGGSYNEQFF. For the CDR3, the DNA is TGTGCCAGCAGCGCCTTCTTCATGGGGGGCTCCTACAATGAGCAGTTCTTC.